This TCR beta chain was sequenced for a study of T cell changes during pregnancy in multiple sclerosis. The table came from immunoSEQ multiplex PCR; TCRdb's copy has only in-frame clones and leaves some out. The sample gives around 65,000 clones, about 90% of which show up once; roughly 1.4% is in the top ten. The CDR3 length is 16 residues. Germline values: CDR1 MNHNS, CDR2 SASEGT. Trimming at V came to 3 bases and at J to 3 bases, leaving 9 bases not matched to a gene. The source was peripheral blood, collected in the third trimester of pregnancy. The chain has TRBV6-1 and TRBJ1-1; 8 bases match TRBD1. This receptor was obtained from a female donor in good health, enrolled as a control in a pregnancy study. CDR3 bases: TGTGCCAGCAGTGATCCAGGGGGCAGCGTAGACACTGAAGCTTTCTTT. Its protein is CASSDPGGSVDTEAFF.